The 28 T cell receptor beta chains below all came from one sample that was sequenced in a study of regulatory T cells in long-lasting Graves disease. Time point: newly diagnosed GD, antithyroid drugs for less than 3 months. TCR sequences were obtained from RNA taken from PBMCs. CDR3-region Arm-PCR and iRepertoire HTBI primers produced the TCR beta libraries. TCRdb called the multiplex PCR reads again in MiXCR, with one record for every CDR3 protein. The table lists hundreds of thousands of distinct CDR3 sequences, roughly 14% of them singletons. These data were also filed under a second study, of T cells in Graves' hyperthyroidism and ophthalmopathy.

Source: peripheral blood mononuclear cells (PBMCs), taken at new diagnosis, from a patient treated with antithyroid drugs. The source is a man aged 25 to 40 with Graves disease.

The CDR3: CASSSWAGEYNEQFF. The CDR3 DNA sequence: TGTGCCAGCTCCTCATGGGCGGGAGAATACAATGAGCAGTTCTTC. This rearrangement joins TRBV18 to TRBJ2-1, with 7 bases aligning to TRBD2. Germline V gene lookup returns CDR1 KGHSH and CDR2 LQKENI. V dropped 6 bases and J dropped 4; count of bases not matched to a gene: 9. This CDR3 is built from 15 residues.

At least ten counts were recorded for this clonotype. The chain joins TRBV7-2 to TRBJ2-2; 11 nucleotides line up with TRBD2. CDR3 length: 15 residues. The V and J ends lost 1 base and 6 bases, in that order; junction bases with no gene match: 1. Germline V gene data show CDR1 as SGHTA and CDR2 as FQGNSA. CDR3 in amino acids: CASSLVAGGAGELFF. The CDR3 coding sequence is TGTGCCAGCAGCTTAGTAGCGGGAGGGGCCGGGGAGCTGTTTTTT.

This chain joins TRBV18 and TRBJ2-2, with D perhaps matching TRBD2 (5 bases). The CDR3 length is 14 residues. Trimming left V 5 bases short and J 6 bases short, with 13 bases between. CDR1 and CDR2 (germline): KGHSH, LQKENI. This CDR3 reads CASSLEPRAGELFF. DNA for the CDR3: TGTGCCAGCTCATTGGAGCCGCGGGCCGGGGAGCTGTTTTTT.

In its sample, this clonotype was seen once. This chain links TRBV29-1 with TRBJ1-4, with D uncertain. V was pared by 6 bases and J by 2 bases, with 10 bases between. This CDR3 comprises 13 residues. Germline-derived CDR1 and CDR2 are SQVTM and ANQGSEA. The CDR3 coding sequence is TGCAGCGTGAAGGAGTATACTAATGAAAAACTGTTTTTT. Translation gives CSVKEYTNEKLFF.

This clonotype has a count of ten or more. This chain connects TRBV27 to TRBJ2-1; 7 bases line up with TRBD2. J gave up 2 bases and V 0 bases, and 4 bases lay outside the gene matches. CDR1 MNHEY and CDR2 SMNVEV come from the germline V gene (reference sequence). This CDR3 is 16 amino acids long. CDR3 bases: TGTGCCAGCAGTTTATCGGCGGGAGCTACCTACAATGAGCAGTTCTTC. Translated, it gives CASSLSAGATYNEQFF.

This clonotype was seen repeatedly, ten times or more. The chain recombines TRBV7-2 with TRBJ2-5; TRBD2 aligns across 12 bases. V lost 5 bases to trimming and J lost 7 bases; unmatched junction nucleotides: 8. CDR3 length: 15 residues. Germline CDR1 and CDR2: SGHTA and FQGNSA. The CDR3 coding sequence is TGTGCCAGCAGCCCAGTGACTAGCGGGAGAGGGACCCAGTACTTC. Translation: CASSPVTSGRGTQYF.

This clonotype appeared a few times. The CDR3 coding sequence is TGTGCCAGCACGCGGGAGGGAAACCACAATGAGCAGTTCTTC. Translation: CASTREGNHNEQFF. V gene TRBV9 combines with J gene TRBJ2-1; 9 bases fit TRBD2. Germline CDR1 and CDR2: SGDLS and YYNGEE. The CDR3 runs 14 residues. V shed 6 bases and J 5 bases; nucleotides not matched to a gene: 6.

Comments on this clonotype: Germline is not matched at one junction end, which may reflect a read error. The J gene is TRBJ2-1, the V gene TRBV2; TRBD2 matches at 9 bases. Germline V gene sequence: CDR1 SNHLY, CDR2 FYNNEI. The CDR3 is made up of 15 amino acids. As DNA, the CDR3 is TGTGCCAGCAGCGGTAGCGGGAGCTCCCACAATGAGCAGTTCTTC. Its translation is CASSGSGSSHNEQFF. Variable domain in full (rest from reference TRBV2 and TRBJ2-1): EPEVTQTPSHQVTQMGQEVILRCVPISNHLYFYWYRQILGQKVEFLVSFYNNEISEKSEIFDDQFSVERPDGSNFTLKIRSTKLEDSAMYFCASSGSGSSHNEQFFGPGTRLTVL.

The genes are TRBV24-1 and TRBJ2-2; TRBD2 aligns across 13 bases. CDR1 and CDR2 (germline): KGHDR, SFDVKD. The CDR3 spans 17 residues. V was pared by 3 bases and J by 3 bases, with 3 bases of the junction left unmatched. This CDR3 reads CATSDPGLAGDTGELFF. The CDR3 nucleotides read TGTGCCACCAGTGATCCAGGACTAGCGGGAGACACCGGGGAGCTGTTTTTT.

Note on this clonotype: Given a much more abundant clone one base away, this may be a read error. V is TRBV3-1 and J is TRBJ1-5; weak D call: TRBD1 (5 bases). Germline V lookup: CDR1 LGHDT, CDR2 YNNKEL (reference sequence). V was cut by 2 bases and J by 3 bases, with 8 bases left in between. The CDR3 sequence is 14 residues long. As DNA, the CDR3 is TGTGCCAGCAGCCAAACAGGTAACAATCAGCCCCAGCATTTT. Translating gives CASSQTGNNQPQHF.

The genes are TRBV19 and TRBJ1-4; D uncertain. The CDR3 covers 16 residues. Germline V gene sequence: CDR1 LNHDA, CDR2 SQIVND (reference sequence). Trimming took off 6 bases at V and 8 bases at J, with 22 bases between the two ends. CDR3 nucleotides: TGTGCCAGTAGGAACTCCGGACGTCCGCAGCACGAAAAACTGTTTTTT. It is translated as CASRNSGRPQHEKLFF.

This clonotype has more than one count but fewer than ten. In DNA, the CDR3 is TGTGCCAGCTGGAGAGAGCCGGGGAGCAATCAGCCCCAGCATTTT. This codes for CASWREPGSNQPQHF. This chain uses TRBV18 with TRBJ1-5, with D hard to call. Germline loops: CDR1 KGHSH, CDR2 LQKENI. V lost 7 bases to trimming and J lost 1 base, with 14 bases between them. The length of the CDR3 is 15 residues. Full variable domain (outside the CDR3, taken from reference TRBV18 and TRBJ1-5): NAGVMQNPRHLVRRRGQEARLRCSPMKGHSHVYWYRQLPEEGLKFMVYLQKENIIDESGMPKERFSAEFPKEGPSILRIQQVVRGDSAAYFCASWREPGSNQPQHFGDGTRLSIL.

Comments on this clonotype: Given a much more abundant clone one base away, this may be a read error. The V gene is TRBV12-3 or TRBV12-4, the J gene TRBJ2-3; D is uncertain. V gave up 5 bases and J gave up 10 bases, with 19 bases separating them. The CDR3 extends over 14 amino acids. DNA of the CDR3: TGTGCCAGCAGTCCCCTGAGACTCTTGCATCCGCAGTATTTT. It codes for CASSPLRLLHPQYF.

This clonotype has more than one count but fewer than ten. The gene calls are TRBV19 and TRBJ2-7; D is possibly TRBD1 or TRBD2 (5 bases each). The V gene lost 7 bases and the J gene lost 2 bases, with 15 bases spanning the gap. In germline, CDR1 is LNHDA, CDR2 SQIVND (reference sequence). The CDR3 length is 14 residues. In nucleotides, the CDR3 is TGTGCCAGTACCTCACCCAGGGAGCCCTACGAGCAGTACTTC. This translates into CASTSPREPYEQYF.

This clonotype showed up many times. The genes are TRBV27 and TRBJ2-7; D unclear. V was cut by 3 bases and J by 7 bases, with 10 bases left in between. The CDR3 extends over 12 amino acids. Germline V gene sequence: CDR1 MNHEY, CDR2 SMNVEV (reference sequence). The CDR3, as DNA: TGTGCCAGCAGTTTTGGCCTGGGGGAGCAGTACTTC. Its protein is CASSFGLGEQYF.

This clonotype was counted ten times or more. The CDR3 DNA sequence: TGTGCCAGCAGCTTAGATACCTACAATGAGCAGTTCTTC. Amino acid sequence: CASSLDTYNEQFF. The V gene is TRBV7-2, the J gene TRBJ2-1; D gene uncertain. The CDR3 length is 13 residues. Germline CDR1 and CDR2: SGHTA and FQGNSA. The V gene lost 1 base and the J gene lost 2 bases, with 3 bases spanning the gap.

Regarding this clonotype: This could be a read error, since a much larger clone is one nucleotide away. The rearrangement uses TRBV9 and TRBJ1-2; TRBD1 might be the D (6 bases). Germline assignment: CDR1 SGDLS and CDR2 YYNGEE. CDR3 length: 15 amino acids. CDR3 coding DNA: TGTGCCAGCACTCTAGGAGGGGGGAGTGAGGATGGCCACACCTTC. Protein product: CASTLGGGSEDGHTF. Looking up the rest from reference TRBV9 and TRBJ1-2 gives the full variable domain: DSGVTQTPKHLITATGQRVTLRCSPRSGDLSVYWYQQSLDQGLQFLIQYYNGEERAKGNILERFSAQQFPDLHSELNLSSLELGDSALYFCASTLGGGSEDGHTFGSGTRLTVV.

This clonotype has just a few counts. This may arise from a read error, as a much more abundant clone is one base away. V usage is TRBV2 and J usage is TRBJ2-1; D is perhaps TRBD1 (6 bases). The CDR3 extends over 14 amino acids. Germline lookup yields CDR1 SNHLY and CDR2 FYNNEI. The germline V and J ends were trimmed by 5 bases and 7 bases, with 15 bases remaining between them. The CDR3: CASSRTGTKNEQFF. DNA of the CDR3: TGTGCCAGCAGTAGGACCGGGACAAAAAATGAGCAGTTCTTC. The full variable domain, rest sourced from reference TRBV2 and TRBJ2-1, is EPEVTQTPSHQVTQMGQEVILRCVPISNHLYFYWYRQILGQKVEFLVSFYNNEISEKSEIFDDQFSVERPDGSNFTLKIRSTKLEDSAMYFCASSRTGTKNEQFFGPGTRLTVL.

The chain has TRBV7-9 and TRBJ2-4, with 9 positions matching TRBD2. The CDR3 runs to 18 residues. The J segment lost 0 bases and the V segment lost 4 bases, leaving 10 bases of the junction unmatched. Germline V gene sequence: CDR1 SEHNR, CDR2 FQNEAQ (reference sequence). The CDR3 DNA reads as TGTGCCAGCAGCTCGACTAGCGGACGACATCTAGCCAAAAACATTCAGTACTTC. Translation: CASSSTSGRHLAKNIQYF.

This clonotype was detected only a few times. J is TRBJ1-6 and V is TRBV20-1; tentatively, D is TRBD1 (5 bases). Trimming took 5 bases from V and 8 from J, leaving 13 bases between them. This CDR3 contains 13 residues. Looked up from germline, CDR1 is DFQATT and CDR2 is SNEGSKA (reference sequence). The CDR3 region has the DNA TGCAGTGCTTGGGAGGGGCCGGATTCACCCCTCCACTTT. It encodes CSAWEGPDSPLHF.

This clonotype was observed at least ten times. The chain is built from TRBV10-3 and TRBJ2-3; 11 bases agree with TRBD1. The CDR3 loop spans 17 amino acids. From germline, CDR1 is ENHRY and CDR2 SYGVKD. After removal of 4 bases from V and 8 bases from J, the junction contained 14 bases not matched to a gene. Here the CDR3 reads CAISVTRTGGAQSTQYF. The CDR3 nucleotides read TGTGCCATCAGTGTCACTCGGACAGGGGGCGCCCAGTCTACGCAGTATTTT.

The V and J genes are TRBV2 and TRBJ2-1, with 7 bases fitting TRBD2. V trimming: 0 bases; J trimming: 1 base; junction bases outside the gene matches: 6. The germline V gene encodes CDR1 SNHLY and CDR2 FYNNEI. The CDR3 is 17 residues long. The DNA of the CDR3 is TGTGCCAGCAGTGAAGCGCTTGGCGGGAGTTCCTACAATGAGCAGTTCTTC. It specifies CASSEALGGSSYNEQFF.

This chain connects TRBV24-1 to TRBJ1-5; D unresolved. This CDR3 region has 17 residues. Germline V lookup: CDR1 KGHDR, CDR2 SFDVKD. V dropped 6 bases and J dropped 0 bases, with 17 bases sitting between them. Here the CDR3 reads CATSPSQSPYSNQPQHF. Written as DNA, the CDR3 is TGTGCCACCAGTCCAAGCCAATCCCCGTATAGCAATCAGCCCCAGCATTTT.

This clonotype has just a few counts. This chain links TRBV19 with TRBJ1-5, with a weak D call TRBD1 (5 bases). The V gene lost 3 bases and the J gene lost 7 bases, with 16 bases spanning the gap. The CDR3 totals 15 residues. The V gene's germline CDR1 is LNHDA and CDR2 SQIVND (reference sequence). Written as DNA, the CDR3 is TGTGCCAGTAGTATCGGCAGGGTATCGGGGCAGCCCCAGCATTTT. The encoded protein is CASSIGRVSGQPQHF.

This sequence joins TRBV19 and TRBJ2-1, with 7 bases matching TRBD2. Germline V lookup: CDR1 LNHDA, CDR2 SQIVND (reference sequence). J gave up 6 bases and V 3 bases, and 11 bases lay outside the gene matches. The CDR3 is made up of 16 amino acids. CDR3 sequence: CASSILGSLAGNEQFF. The CDR3 nucleotides read TGTGCCAGTAGTATTCTCGGGTCCTTAGCGGGCAATGAGCAGTTCTTC.

This clonotype was recorded many times. This sequence joins TRBV11-1 and TRBJ2-2; D ambiguous. CDR3 size: 18 residues. The germline CDR1 and CDR2 sequences are SGHAT and FQDESV (reference sequence). Trimming pared 5 bases from V and 3 bases from J, leaving 22 bases between. DNA for the CDR3: TGTGCCAGCAGCCCCGGCCAGTGGTCGAAAAGGGACACCGGGGAGCTGTTTTTT. Translated: CASSPGQWSKRDTGELFF.

This clonotype was counted many times. V is TRBV7-9 and J is TRBJ1-2, with D hard to call. The CDR3 length is 13 residues. Germline V lookup: CDR1 SEHNR, CDR2 FQNEAQ (reference sequence). V was clipped by 5 bases and J by 0 bases, with 7 bases between them. CDR3 in DNA: TGTGCCAGCAGCCATGACACTAACTATGGCTACACCTTC. Amino acids: CASSHDTNYGYTF.

This clonotype was detected ten times or more. The chain carries TRBV3-1 and TRBJ2-1; TRBD2 is a possible D gene (6 bases). Germline CDR1 reads LGHDT; CDR2 reads YNNKEL (reference sequence). Trimming cost V 0 bases and J 2 bases, with 8 bases left between them. The CDR3 is 15 amino acids. In DNA, the CDR3 is TGTGCCAGCAGCCAAGATTCGGGAGCCTACAATGAGCAGTTCTTC. It codes for CASSQDSGAYNEQFF.